Given below is one TCR beta chain in context. Its antigen remains unknown. The donors were members of the approximately 120-subject validation cohort (separate from the approximately 670-subject first cohort). In germline, CDR1 is LNHDA, CDR2 SQIVND (reference sequence). This CDR3 spans 13 amino acids. V lost 5 bases and J lost 5; bases outside the gene matches: 4. The data were obtained in a study of cytomegalovirus exposure and HLA in healthy donors. Study observations and caveats: One later analysis, an examination of the 120 validation repertoires, found that first-cohort TCR clusters tended to co-occur in them. Generally TCR sequences proved uncommon, though certain public TCRs appeared in numerous donors. In vitro experiments confirmed that a few CMV-associated chains were specific for CMV antigens.

Here immunoSEQ multiplex PCR was the method, and the copy in TCRdb shows in-frame clones only, minus some. The table lists about 140,000 clones, less than 90% of them singletons. The sequence came from a man between 18 and 29 years old in good health and CMV-seronegative. Specimen: PBMCs. V is TRBV19 and J is TRBJ1-2; 8 bases map to TRBD1. The CDR3 region has the DNA TGTGCCAGTAGTCCCACAGGGGGATATGGCTACACCTTC. The encoded protein is CASSPTGGYGYTF. The full variable domain, completed using reference TRBV19 and TRBJ1-2, is DGGITQSPKYLFRKEGQNVTLSCEQNLNHDAMYWYRQDPGQGLRLIYYSQIVNDFQKGDIAEGYSVSREKKESFPLTVTSAQKNPTAFYLCASSPTGGYGYTFGSGTRLTVV.